The T cell receptor (beta chain) described here comes from a study of blood T cell repertoires in COVID-19 (dated by TCRdb to 2019 to 2021). In terms of the full investigation: Collaborator samples came from the United States, Italy and Spain and covered acute and convalescent phases of COVID-19. A freely available public database, intended as a resource for researchers studying the immune response to SARS-CoV-2, is where the repertoires were released. The material from the prospective study consisted of cDNA or gDNA derived from T cells, B-cell-depleted T cells, or PBMCs. Where available, HLA class I and class II types were taken from metadata supplied by the sample provider and were not determined by assay-based typing. Sample metadata almost always included a de-identified subject ID, COVID-19 status, age in years and sex. Samples came from the ongoing ImmuneRACE study (first 160 participants) plus 1,254 subjects from 6 global collaborators. Deeply sampled blood TCRbeta repertoires from subjects exposed to, actively infected with, or recovered from COVID-19 were included in the dataset.

About this clone: Its specific antigen is unknown. It has no much larger one-base neighbor in the sample; base qualities were not kept.

The immunoSEQ Assay, a bias-controlled multiplex PCR, was used to amplify TCRbeta CDR3 regions from genomic DNA. Regarding the original processing steps: The number of nucleated cells in each sample was estimated from the amplification of reference gene primers within the assay. Sequence reads were collapsed and filtered to measure the absolute abundance of every unique TCRbeta CDR3 rearrangement. For each sample, productive Simpson clonality was calculated as the square root of Simpson's diversity index across productive rearrangements. The clones in this table, taken by TCRdb from immuneACCESS, are in-frame only. Not every clone is retained; where verified, under half of the shortfall comes from an unresolved V gene, and the cause of the rest is unknown. From that table come the V and J calls and clone size; the DNA was used to work out D and trimming. The sample table holds 250,000 to 300,000 clones, of which 75% to 90% were seen once. The top ten constitute 4% to 5% of the sample.

What the work shows at the level of the full study, not this receptor alone: How much clinical and demographic metadata was included differed by source and by participant, and the metadata was provided uncurated.

At the junction V is shortened by 0 bases and J by 0 bases, with 15 bases in between. The germline V gene supplies CDR1 MNHEY and CDR2 SVGEGT. Its CDR3 holds 18 amino acids, cysteine through phenylalanine. Left in the record is the CDR3 DNA by itself, 54 bases read in frame from the first base. A second Seattle source provided samples from volunteer blood donors who had recovered from COVID-19. The collaborating institutions used their own protocols to collect whole blood in K2EDTA tubes. Collaborator samples were shipped for TCRbeta analysis as frozen whole blood, isolated PBMCs, or DNA extracted from either sample type.

The receptor comes from a woman aged 40 to 50 who had recovered from COVID-19. The receptor chain draws on TRBV6-2 or TRBV6-3 and TRBJ1-5; the D gene cannot be resolved reliably. The sequenced material came from peripheral blood. The DNA sequence is as follows: TGTGCCAGCAGTTACTCCGGTTACCCACTGTATAGCAATCAGCCCCAGCATTTT. This yields the protein CASSYSGYPLYSNQPQHF.